This T cell receptor (beta chain) was documented in a study of T cells in Graves' hyperthyroidism and ophthalmopathy. Findings of the study overall: Blood samples included most of the expanded thyroid clonotypes exceeding 0.001.

TCR beta CDR3 regions were amplified from RNA. First-round RT-PCR targeting the TCR CDR3 was performed with the HTBI primer set. TCRdb itself ran the multiplex PCR reads through MiXCR, one entry per CDR3 protein. The sample comprises approximately 360,000 distinct CDR3 sequences, roughly 25% of which are singletons, and 73% rests with the top ten. Researchers barred patients who had uncontrolled infection, other autoimmune disease, pregnancy or lactation. This clonotype was detected ten times or more. The antigen remains unidentified. The receptor was isolated from a man in his fifties with Graves' hyperthyroidism. The sequenced sample consisted of blood.

CDR3 in amino acids: CASSRPGQEQETQYF. The CDR3 DNA is TGTGCCAGCAGCCGACCGGGACAGGAACAAGAGACCCAGTACTTC. The chain recombines TRBV5-4 with TRBJ2-5; 8 bases match TRBD1. The germline gives CDR1 SGHNT, CDR2 YYREEE (reference sequence). The CDR3 is 15 amino acids. The V and J ends lost 4 bases and 2 bases, in that order; junction bases with no gene match: 7.